This T cell receptor beta chain emerged from a study of control samples from healthy donors and cancer patients. The CDR3 is 13 residues long. The ends were cut back, 8 bases at V and 0 bases at J, with 13 bases in the middle. CDR1 and CDR2 (germline): GTSNPN, SVGIG (reference sequence). Clones were read by immunoSEQ multiplex PCR, and TCRdb kept only the in-frame ones, dropping some. The table records 35,000 to 45,000 clones, 70% to 90% of them present only once. The origin of this receptor is a man aged 60 to 75 in good health. The rearrangement joins TRBV30 to TRBJ1-1; no definite D call. Sequencing was carried out using blood. Here the CDR3 reads CAVPSAVNTEAFF. CDR3 sequence (DNA): TGTGCCGTTCCGTCAGCGGTGAACACTGAAGCTTTCTTT.